These 9 T cell receptor beta chains were all obtained from the same sample, sequenced in a study of control samples from healthy donors and cancer patients (dated by TCRdb to 2018 to 2020). Libraries were built with the immunoSEQ multiplex PCR assay. Here the immuneACCESS table is served through TCRdb, limited to in-frame sequences with V and J called. Missing clones are a known gap in these copies; in checked studies unresolved V genes cover under half, and the rest lacks a known reason. The sample data list 90,000 or so clones, and 88% of these were observed just once. The ten largest account for approximately 14% of the sample. Sequencing used blood. The receptors stem from a woman aged 70-85 years in good health.

The genes are TRBV6-1 and TRBJ2-5; D gene uncertain. CDR1 MNHNS and CDR2 SASEGT come from the germline V gene. V lost 1 base and J lost 2, with 8 bases in between. This CDR3 comprises 14 residues. The CDR3, as DNA: TGTGCCAGCAGTGAAGGAAACAGTCAAGAGACCCAGTACTTC. This codes for CASSEGNSQETQYF.

In its sample, this clone was seen a few times. This sequence joins TRBV25-1 and TRBJ1-1; TRBD1 is a possible D gene (5 bases). The CDR3 totals 13 residues. Germline V gives CDR1 MGHDK, CDR2 SYGVNS. Trimming removed 2 bases at V and 5 bases at J, with 9 bases between. CDR3 amino acids: CASSEPGQTEAFF. The DNA of the CDR3 is TGTGCCAGCAGTGAACCAGGGCAAACTGAAGCTTTCTTT.

The genes are TRBV18 and TRBJ1-4; 9 positions match TRBD1. The CDR3 consists of 15 residues. V was pared by 3 bases and J by 5 bases, with 4 bases of the junction left unmatched. Germline-derived CDR1 and CDR2 are KGHSH and LQKENI. The CDR3 DNA reads TGTGCCAGCTCACCGGACAGGGGAAGGAATGAAAAACTGTTTTTT. Protein sequence: CASSPDRGRNEKLFF.

This chain links TRBV4-3 with TRBJ1-4; 7 nucleotides agree with TRBD1. V gave up 4 bases and J gave up 0 bases; unmatched junction bases: 8. This CDR3 is built from 17 residues. CDR1 and CDR2 from the germline V gene are LGHNA and YSLEER. CDR3 DNA sequence: TGCGCCAGCAGCCGGAGGGCAGGGGGAGCAACTAATGAAAAACTGTTTTTT. This encodes CASSRRAGGATNEKLFF.

The gene calls are TRBV12-3 or TRBV12-4 and TRBJ2-5, with 8 bases lining up with TRBD2. This CDR3 is built from 13 residues. V gave up 7 bases and J gave up 3 bases; unmatched junction bases: 4. The CDR3, as DNA: TGTGCCAGCACCAAAGCGGGAGAAGAGACCCAGTACTTC. Protein product: CASTKAGEETQYF.

The chain joins TRBV7-6 to TRBJ1-3, with 9 bases that match TRBD1. The CDR3 has 15 amino acids. Germline assignment: CDR1 SGHVS and CDR2 FNYEAQ. With V trimmed by 4 bases and J by 5 bases, 6 bases remained unmatched. CDR3 sequence reads: CASSSMTGGRNTIYF. CDR3 in DNA: TGTGCCAGCAGCTCAATGACAGGGGGTAGAAACACCATATATTTT.

V and J are TRBV3-1 (or the pseudogene TRBV3-2) and TRBJ2-2; 7 bases agree with TRBD2. Germline V gives CDR1 LGHDT, CDR2 YNNKEL (reference sequence). CDR3 length equals 16 residues. Trimming cost V 4 bases and J 5 bases; bases outside gene matches: 10. The CDR3 sequence is CASSPPSTRGTGELFF. In nucleotides, the CDR3 is TGTGCCAGCAGCCCCCCCTCCACGCGGGGGACCGGGGAGCTGTTTTTT.

This clone was counted a single time. The chain combines TRBV5-1 with TRBJ2-6, with D hard to call. Trimming cost V 4 bases and J 0 bases, with 11 bases left between them. This CDR3 has 16 amino acids. Germline-derived CDR1 and CDR2 are SGHRS and YFSETQ. The CDR3 DNA reads TGCGCCAGCAGCATGGACGGTAACTCTGGGGCCAACGTCCTGACTTTC. Residues: CASSMDGNSGANVLTF.

This clone was observed a single time. This chain links TRBV3-1 (or the pseudogene TRBV3-2) with TRBJ2-5; possible D gene TRBD1, 6 bases. Germline values: CDR1 LGHDT, CDR2 YNNKEL (reference sequence). The CDR3 has 14 amino acids. V was pared by 2 bases and J by 5 bases, with 12 bases between. The CDR3 here is CASSQSGVVETQYF. The CDR3 DNA is TGTGCCAGCAGCCAATCAGGGGTTGTGGAGACCCAGTACTTC.